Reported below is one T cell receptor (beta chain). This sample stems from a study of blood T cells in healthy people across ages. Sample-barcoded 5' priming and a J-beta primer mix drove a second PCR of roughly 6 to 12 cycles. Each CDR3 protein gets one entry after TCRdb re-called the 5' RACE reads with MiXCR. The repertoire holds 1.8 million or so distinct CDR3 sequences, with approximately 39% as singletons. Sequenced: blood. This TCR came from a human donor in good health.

The CDR3 nucleotides read TGTGCCATCAGTGAGGCGGGGACAGAGAATTCACCCCTCCACTTT. Encoded protein: CAISEAGTENSPLHF. V usage is TRBV10-3 and J usage is TRBJ1-6; TRBD1 matches at 7 bases. Losses at the gene ends were 2 bases for V and 7 bases for J; bases not matched to a gene: 5. Per germline, CDR1 ENHRY and CDR2 SYGVKD. This CDR3 contains 15 residues.